The 15 T cell receptor beta chains reported below all come from one sample, sequenced in a study of T cell responses to AZD1222 COVID-19 vaccine. The protocol was immunoSEQ multiplex PCR, while the TCRdb copy is restricted to in-frame clones and leaves out a portion. In the table there are under 200,000 clones, over 80% of which are singletons. Sample: peripheral blood, taken on day 0 of AZD1222 vaccination. These receptors all stem from an adult in good health.

The chain joins TRBV19 to TRBJ1-3; D perhaps matches TRBD1 (5 bases). Germline-derived CDR1 and CDR2 are LNHDA and SQIVND (reference sequence). V lost 3 bases, J lost 2 bases, and 8 bases lay in between. The CDR3 is made up of 14 amino acids. This CDR3 reads CASSIQGAGNTIYF. DNA for the CDR3: TGTGCCAGTAGTATTCAGGGTGCTGGAAACACCATATATTTT.

This clone was detected only once. J is TRBJ2-1 and V is TRBV7-3; D might be TRBD1 or TRBD2, each matching 5 bases. The CDR3 has 14 residues. V was clipped by 3 bases and J by 4 bases, with 10 bases between them. Germline lookup yields CDR1 SGHTA and CDR2 FQGTGA. The CDR3 region is CASSFGTAYNEQFF. CDR3 DNA sequence: TGTGCCAGCAGCTTCGGGACCGCATACAATGAGCAGTTCTTC.

This chain uses TRBV21-1 with TRBJ1-5; TRBD1, the D gene given by the table, was not confirmed from the DNA. TRBV21-1 counts as a pseudogene. The CDR3 is 14 amino acids. CDR3: CASSKHRESQPQHF. In DNA, the CDR3 is TGTGCCAGCAGCAAACACAGGGAGAGTCAGCCCCAGCATTTT.

This chain connects TRBV19 to TRBJ1-2; D possibly corresponds to TRBD1 (5 bases). V was shortened by 5 bases and J by 4 bases, with 8 bases between the two germline ends. CDR3 size: 12 residues. Germline CDR1 LNHDA, CDR2 SQIVND (reference sequence). The CDR3 coding sequence is TGTGCCAGTAGTCCCGACAGCTATGGCTACACCTTC. Its translation is CASSPDSYGYTF.

Remarks on this clone: This CDR3 is also generated by other DNA sequences in the sample. The V gene is TRBV6-2 or TRBV6-3, the J gene TRBJ2-7; D gene uncertain. The CDR3 covers 13 residues. Trimming pared 4 bases from V and 2 bases from J, leaving 9 bases between. Germline CDR1 is MNHEY and CDR2 is SVGEGT. The CDR3 DNA follows: TGTGCCAGCAGTTTCGGGCAGGCCTACGAGCAGTACTTC. Its protein product is CASSFGQAYEQYF.

V is TRBV30 and J is TRBJ2-1; D tentatively reads TRBD1 or TRBD2 (5 bases each). The germline V and J ends were trimmed by 3 bases and 0 bases, with 18 bases remaining between them. The CDR3 is 17 amino acids. Germline V gene sequence: CDR1 GTSNPN, CDR2 SVGIG (reference sequence). Written as DNA, the CDR3 is TGTGCCTGGAGCATGTCTCCCGGGGCCAGCTCCTACAATGAGCAGTTCTTC. Its protein product is CAWSMSPGASSYNEQFF.

The gene calls are TRBV4-3 and TRBJ1-2; TRBD1 matches 9 bases. V trimming: 3 bases; J trimming: 8 bases; junction bases outside the gene matches: 16. Per germline, CDR1 LGHNA and CDR2 YSLEER. The CDR3 loop spans 17 amino acids. CDR3 nucleotide sequence: TGCGCCAGCAGCCATTCTTCGCGGGGGGACAGGGTGGTGGGCTACACCTTC. This codes for CASSHSSRGDRVVGYTF.

CDR3 sequence reads: CASSRRATNTEAFF. The CDR3, as DNA: TGTGCCAGCAGCCGTCGAGCGACTAACACTGAAGCTTTCTTT. The genes are TRBV9 and TRBJ1-1; D is unresolved. The CDR3 covers 14 residues. V was cut by 4 bases and J by 2 bases, with 12 bases left in between. Germline CDR1 is SGDLS and CDR2 is YYNGEE.

The sample holds one count of this clone. This rearrangement joins TRBV14 to TRBJ1-1, with unresolved D. V was clipped by 4 bases and J by 10 bases, with 19 bases between them. The CDR3 is made up of 14 amino acids. Germline V lookup: CDR1 SGHDN, CDR2 FVKESK. The CDR3, as DNA: TGTGCCAGCAGCCTAAGAGGAGACACCGGAGGAGCTTTCTTT. This sequence encodes CASSLRGDTGGAFF.

The CDR3 is CAWSVMSGLGSPLHF. The CDR3 DNA is TGTGCCTGGAGTGTCATGTCGGGTTTGGGTTCACCCCTCCACTTT. V is TRBV30 and J is TRBJ1-6; D uncertain. The germline V gene encodes CDR1 GTSNPN and CDR2 SVGIG (reference sequence). There are 15 residues in the CDR3. The ends were cut back, 0 bases at V and 9 bases at J, with 15 bases in the middle.

The chain employs TRBV27 and TRBJ2-7; tentatively, D is TRBD1 (5 bases). V lost 2 bases and J lost 2, with 13 bases in between. Per germline, CDR1 MNHEY and CDR2 SMNVEV (reference sequence). The CDR3 extends over 15 amino acids. The CDR3 DNA follows: TGTGCCAGCAGTTTAAGAAGGGGCTTTCCCTACGAGCAGTACTTC. Amino acid sequence: CASSLRRGFPYEQYF.

J is TRBJ2-4 and V is TRBV7-2, with D perhaps TRBD2 (5 bases). The germline V and J ends were trimmed by 3 bases and 4 bases, with 13 bases remaining between them. Germline CDR1 SGHTA, CDR2 FQGNSA. The CDR3 extends over 15 amino acids. The CDR3, as DNA: TGTGCCAGCAGCTTTGTGAGGGAAGGGAAAAACATTCAGTACTTC. It yields the protein CASSFVREGKNIQYF.

The J gene is TRBJ2-7, the V gene TRBV9; D is possibly TRBD1 (6 bases). This CDR3 region has 15 residues. Germline CDR1 SGDLS, CDR2 YYNGEE. Trimming left V 0 bases short and J 1 base short, with 11 bases between. The CDR3 nucleotides are TGTGCCAGCAGCGTAGGAGGGGGAGAATCCTACGAGCAGTACTTC. Residues: CASSVGGGESYEQYF.

The chain is built from TRBV6-6 and TRBJ2-7, with D tentatively TRBD1 (7 bases). Deletions cut 5 bases from V and 6 bases from J, with 17 bases between. Germline CDR1 is MNHNY and CDR2 is SVGAGI (reference sequence). The length of the CDR3 is 14 residues. The CDR3 bases are TGTGCCAGCAGTATGGGACAGCCAGCGGGCGAGCAGTACTTC. Its protein is CASSMGQPAGEQYF.

The chain recombines TRBV6-1 with TRBJ2-7; no reliable D call. The CDR3 runs 15 residues. Between the trimmed V and J ends, which lost 2 bases and 1 base, there was a span of 12 bases. CDR1 and CDR2 (germline): MNHNS, SASEGT. CDR3 sequence reads: CASSEFRVGSYEQYF. The CDR3 coding sequence is TGTGCCAGCAGTGAATTTAGGGTTGGTTCCTACGAGCAGTACTTC.